Detailed here is one TCR beta chain. This sample was included in a study of cytomegalovirus exposure and HLA in healthy donors. PCR used 60 Vbeta primers and 13 Jbeta primers. Generated by immunoSEQ multiplex PCR, the TCRdb table keeps only in-frame clones and is missing some. The sample carries 180,000 or so clones, about 80% recorded once. The sample taken for sequencing was PBMCs. The TCR was taken from a man aged 35 to 55 in good health and CMV-seronegative.

The CDR3 DNA reads TGTGCCAGCAGTTGGGCGGTGGGTAGCGGAGAGACCCAGTACTTC. As protein: CASSWAVGSGETQYF. The chain couples TRBV28 to TRBJ2-5; tentatively, D is TRBD2 (6 bases). The germline CDR1 and CDR2 sequences are MDHEN and SYDVKM. The CDR3 has 15 residues. V lost 4 bases and J lost 4, with 16 bases in between.